The T cell receptor (beta chain) under discussion was sequenced for a study of OX40 agonist ivuxolimab in advanced cancers. Sequencing used immunoSEQ multiplex PCR; TCRdb keeps in-frame clones, though not all of them. The sample lists 55,000 to 70,000 clones; around 86% were seen once. This receptor was identified in an adult with an advanced solid tumor such as melanoma, head and neck, liver or kidney cancer. Sequenced here: CD4+ or CD8+ T cells sorted from blood, sampled in a trial of the OX40 agonist ivuxolimab.

CDR3 bases: TGTGCCAGCACCCTTAATGCGAGGGAGGGCTATGGCTACACCTTC. It yields the protein CASTLNAREGYGYTF. The chain combines TRBV28 with TRBJ1-2; D unresolved. Per the germline V gene, CDR1 is MDHEN and CDR2 is SYDVKM. V was pared by 7 bases and J by 4 bases, with 19 bases between. CDR3 length: 15 residues.